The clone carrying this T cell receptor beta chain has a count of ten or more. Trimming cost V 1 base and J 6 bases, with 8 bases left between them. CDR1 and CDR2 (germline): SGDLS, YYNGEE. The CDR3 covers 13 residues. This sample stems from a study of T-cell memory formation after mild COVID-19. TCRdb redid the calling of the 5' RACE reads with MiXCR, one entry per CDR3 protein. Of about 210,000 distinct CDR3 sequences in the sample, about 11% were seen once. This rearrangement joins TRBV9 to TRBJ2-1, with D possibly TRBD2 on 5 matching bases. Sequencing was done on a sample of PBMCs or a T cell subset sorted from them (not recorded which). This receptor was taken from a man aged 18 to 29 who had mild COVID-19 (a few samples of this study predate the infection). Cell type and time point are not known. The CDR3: CASSVSTSNEQFF. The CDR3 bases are TGTGCCAGCAGCGTATCCACTAGCAATGAGCAGTTCTTC.